The present T cell receptor (beta chain) was sequenced within a study of CD8+ T cells in alopecia areata. Study-level findings and limits: The presence of one nonresponder keeps the tie between baseline CD8+ expansion and response uncertain.

J lost 6 bases, V lost 11 bases, and 19 bases had no gene match. Germline V CDR1 and CDR2: SGHTA, FQGNSA. This CDR3 region has 17 residues. The treatment here: oral pan-JAK inhibitor, 5-10 mg twice daily. Researchers took lesional scalp punch biopsies and peripheral blood from people who were alopecia areata patients. PBMCs, the starting material, were the source of sorted CD4+ and CD8+ T cells. Extracted RNA was reverse transcribed into cDNA, the sequencing template. TCRdb keeps only in-frame clones here, not all; method: immunoSEQ multiplex PCR. The sample consists of more than 200,000 clones, over 40% of them appearing once. A remark on this clone: The antigen remains unidentified.

The sequence came from a human donor with alopecia areata. The material was CD4+ T cells sorted from blood, obtained around week 36, from a patient treated with tofacitinib. This chain joins TRBV7-2 and TRBJ2-3; 11 bases align to TRBD2. CDR3 nucleotide sequence: TGTGCCGTCACTGTGGGGCTAGCGGGAGGCCGATGGGATACGCAGTATTTT. Translating gives CAVTVGLAGGRWDTQYF.